Listed here are 9 T cell receptor beta chains from one sample, sequenced in a study of beta chain features in type 1 diabetes. Reverse transcription of all isolated RNA meant that expressed TCRB transcripts were sequenced. Some clones are missing from TCRdb's copy, which holds only in-frame ones; the method was immunoSEQ multiplex PCR. Of more than 250,000 clones in the sample, 20% were seen once. Which antigens these TCRs recognize remains unknown. Findings of the study overall: Shortening that was moderate but significant affected the TCRB CDR3s of Type 1 diabetes patients in all four CD4+ subsets.

Sequencing was carried out using naive CD4+ T cells from blood. The receptors here all came from a middle-aged woman with type 1 diabetes.

This sequence joins TRBV9 and TRBJ2-3; possibly TRBD1 for D (5 bases). This CDR3 is built from 12 residues. Germline assignment: CDR1 SGDLS and CDR2 YYNGEE. V lost 2 bases and J lost 5, with 6 bases in between. CDR3 coding DNA: TGTGCCAGCAGCGTTCAGGGAGATACGCAGTATTTT. This codes for CASSVQGDTQYF.

Note on this clone: The same CDR3 is also encoded by other DNA sequences in this sample. CDR3 bases: TGTGCCTGGAGTTTAGGACAGGGAACCTACGAGCAGTACTTC. Its translation: CAWSLGQGTYEQYF. The V call is TRBV30, the J call TRBJ2-7; 8 bases are a match to TRBD1. J was trimmed by 2 bases and V by 2 bases; bases with no gene match: 5. This CDR3 contains 14 residues. Germline assignment: CDR1 GTSNPN and CDR2 SVGIG (reference sequence).

The chain has TRBV28 and TRBJ2-7, with 9 bases that match TRBD2. Germline V gene data show CDR1 as MDHEN and CDR2 as SYDVKM. This CDR3 comprises 15 residues. J gave up 3 bases and V 6 bases, and 9 bases lay outside the gene matches. CDR3 sequence (DNA): TGTGCCAGCAGCCCACCGTTGACTAGCGGCTACGAGCAGTACTTC. Its protein product is CASSPPLTSGYEQYF.

A few counts support this clone. The same CDR3 is also encoded by other DNA sequences in this sample. This sequence joins TRBV29-1 and TRBJ1-1; D is ambiguous. The CDR3 spans 11 residues. Trimming cost V 3 bases and J 5 bases, with 7 bases left between them. Germline-derived CDR1 and CDR2 are SQVTM and ANQGSEA. CDR3 in DNA: TGCAGCGTTGACCGAGGGACTGAAGCTTTCTTT. Its protein product is CSVDRGTEAFF.

This clone came up a few times. This chain connects TRBV6-6 to TRBJ2-1; 7 nucleotides line up with TRBD2. CDR1 and CDR2 (germline): MNHNY, SVGAGI (reference sequence). With 0 bases clipped from V and 7 bases from J, the junction kept 6 bases outside the gene matches. The CDR3 is made up of 15 amino acids. The CDR3 region has the DNA TGTGCCAGCAGTTACTCGGGCGGGGGTATGAATGAGCAGTTCTTC. This encodes CASSYSGGGMNEQFF.

V usage is TRBV28 and J usage is TRBJ2-5, with D hard to call. V was cut by 5 bases and J by 7 bases, with 14 bases left in between. This CDR3 has 13 amino acids. CDR1 is MDHEN and CDR2 is SYDVKM in the germline V gene. The CDR3 sequence is CASSDRVLGTQYF. DNA for the CDR3: TGTGCCAGCAGTGACCGGGTCCTCGGGACCCAGTACTTC.

In its sample, this clone was seen a few times. The chain combines TRBV7-9 with TRBJ2-5, with a weak D call TRBD2 (6 bases). Trimming took off 5 bases at V and 4 bases at J, with 14 bases between the two ends. Germline assignment: CDR1 SEHNR and CDR2 FQNEAQ (reference sequence). This CDR3 has 14 residues. The CDR3 region has the DNA TGTGCCAGCAGCGCCCGCCGGGGGACAGAGACCCAGTACTTC. This codes for CASSARRGTETQYF.

This clone has just a few counts. The same CDR3 is also encoded by other DNA sequences in this sample. The rearrangement links TRBV2 to TRBJ1-2, with 11 nucleotides matching TRBD1. Unmatched junction bases numbered 2, after V lost 3 bases and J lost 8 bases. Per germline, CDR1 SNHLY and CDR2 FYNNEI. CDR3 length: 13 residues. The CDR3 DNA reads TGTGCCAGCAGTGAGGGACAGGGGGGCGGCTACACCTTC. It is translated as CASSEGQGGGYTF.

The CDR3 reads CASSPMGQGHGYTF. CDR3 sequence (DNA): TGTGCCAGCTCACCAATGGGACAGGGACACGGCTACACCTTC. V gene TRBV18 combines with J gene TRBJ1-2, with 9 bases lining up with TRBD1. Germline assignment: CDR1 KGHSH and CDR2 LQKENI. The CDR3 has 14 residues. Losses at the gene ends were 2 bases for V and 8 bases for J; bases not matched to a gene: 6.